This TCR beta chain was recovered during a study of persistence of HIV-infected CD4 T cells. The overall study: A couple of participants gave one leukapheresis sample; others gave up to roughly 180 mL blood repeatedly. General study findings and limits: Proviral oligoclonality tracked with TCR oligoclonality within the same sorted cells.

The CDR3 length is 13 residues. J gave up 5 bases and V 10 bases, and 9 bases lay outside the gene matches. CDR1 and CDR2 from the germline V gene are LNHDA and SQIVND (reference sequence). Overlapping HIV-1 Gag 15-mer peptides at around 1 ug per peptide per mL were used. Sorted nonresponding memory CD4+ T cells were CD40L-negative, CD69-negative, CD45RO-high. Before stimulation, PBMCs underwent CD8+ T cell depletion. The immunoSEQ assay was version 4, run in survey mode. This table comes from immunoSEQ multiplex PCR, and its TCRdb copy is limited to in-frame clones, with some not included. The sample holds about 64,000 clones, over 60% seen once. With regard to this clone: The antigen remains unidentified.

The sequence derives from an adult man with HIV who was CMV-seropositive. The V and J genes are TRBV19 and TRBJ2-3, with TRBD1 matching over 7 bases. The source material was CD4+ T cells sorted from PBMCs after roughly 18-hour stimulation, sampled from a patient who received antiretroviral therapy. The CDR3: CATRQGNGDTQYF. DNA for the CDR3: TGTGCCACACGACAGGGAAATGGAGATACGCAGTATTTT.